This T cell receptor beta chain appears in the sequencing data of a study of cytomegalovirus exposure and HLA in healthy donors. General observations from the study: Researchers reported in a later analysis that common viral pathogens appeared linked to several top clusters. Most TCR beta V segments were productive about 87% or about 30% of the time in an earlier analysis.

Notes on this clone: The antigen remains unidentified.

There are 16 residues in the CDR3. J gave up 4 bases and V 3 bases, and 8 bases lay outside the gene matches. Germline CDR1 and CDR2: SGHNT and YYREEE (reference sequence). The PCR contained 60 Vbeta and 13 Jbeta primers. Some clones are missing from TCRdb's copy, which holds only in-frame ones; the method was immunoSEQ multiplex PCR. The sample includes 150,000 to 200,000 clones, around 72% of them seen just once. Sequencing was performed on PBMCs. The J gene is TRBJ1-2, the V gene TRBV5-4; TRBD1 agrees at 11 bases. The TCR originated in a middle-aged man in good health and CMV-seronegative. CDR3: CASSSGQDRGPYGYTF. CDR3 nucleotide sequence: TGTGCCAGCAGCTCTGGCCAGGACAGGGGGCCCTATGGCTACACCTTC. Supplemented by reference TRBV5-4 and TRBJ1-2, the full variable domain reads ETGVTQSPTHLIKTRGQQVTLRCSSQSGHNTVSWYQQALGQGPQFIFQYYREEENGRGNFPPRFSGLQFPNYSSELNVNALELDDSALYLCASSSGQDRGPYGYTFGSGTRLTVV.